The entry below describes one TCR beta chain. Antigen specificity is unknown. Oncomine TCR Beta short-read sequencing was applied to DNA from cultured CD4+ T cells. In TCRdb, the PCR reads were re-called with MiXCR into one record per CDR3 protein. Of roughly 15,000 distinct CDR3 sequences listed, around 60% are singletons. This sample stems from a study of vaccination and CD4 T cells after COVID-19. Overall study context: Once diagnosed, patients had post-COVID samples drawn a median approximately 100 days later (range 35 to 161). Overlapping SARS-CoV-2, HCoV-NL63, HCoV-OC43 and HCoV-229E spike peptides were used to stimulate cells. Every culture used as a control got a CEFX pool, an HIV-1 Nef pool, or no peptide. Regarding the study as a whole: The study found that a median about 90% of reactive clones in convalescent patients appeared only post-vaccination.

With 5 bases removed from V and 2 bases from J, the gap between germline ends came to 14 bases. CDR1 is WNHNN, CDR2 SYGVQD, per germline (reference sequence). The CDR3 has 15 amino acids. Treatment: roughly 10-day PBMC culture with coronavirus spike peptide pools or control peptides (ViraFEST assay). The TCR was taken from a human donor who had recovered from COVID-19. The sample consisted of CD4+ T cells from blood, cultured in vitro. This chain joins TRBV10-1 and TRBJ2-3; D might be TRBD1 (6 bases). The CDR3 spells CASSKGGLPTDTQYF. CDR3 nucleotide sequence: TGCGCCAGCAGTAAAGGGGGTCTGCCCACAGATACGCAGTATTTT.